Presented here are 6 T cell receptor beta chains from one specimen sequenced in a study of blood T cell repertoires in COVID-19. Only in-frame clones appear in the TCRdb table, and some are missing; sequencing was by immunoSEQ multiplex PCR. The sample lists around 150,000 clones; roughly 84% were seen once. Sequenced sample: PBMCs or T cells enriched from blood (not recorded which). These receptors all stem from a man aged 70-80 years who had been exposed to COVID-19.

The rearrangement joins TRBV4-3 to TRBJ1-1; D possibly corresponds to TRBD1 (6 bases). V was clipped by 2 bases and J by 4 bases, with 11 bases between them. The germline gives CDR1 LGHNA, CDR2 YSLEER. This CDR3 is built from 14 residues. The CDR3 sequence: CASSQFEGGTEAFF. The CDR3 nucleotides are TGCGCCAGCAGCCAATTTGAAGGGGGCACTGAAGCTTTCTTT.

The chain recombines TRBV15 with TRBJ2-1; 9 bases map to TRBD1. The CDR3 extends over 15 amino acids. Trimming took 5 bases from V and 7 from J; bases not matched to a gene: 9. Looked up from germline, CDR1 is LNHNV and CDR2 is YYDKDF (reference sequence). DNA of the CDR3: TGTGCCACCAGCTTCGGACAGGGGTCGAGGAATGAGCAGTTCTTC. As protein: CATSFGQGSRNEQFF.

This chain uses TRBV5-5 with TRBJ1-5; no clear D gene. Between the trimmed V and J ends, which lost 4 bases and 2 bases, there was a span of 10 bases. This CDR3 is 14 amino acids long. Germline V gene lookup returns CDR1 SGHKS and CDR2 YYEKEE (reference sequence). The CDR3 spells CASSPAEGNQPQHF. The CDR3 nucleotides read TGTGCCAGCAGCCCGGCAGAGGGCAATCAGCCCCAGCATTTT.

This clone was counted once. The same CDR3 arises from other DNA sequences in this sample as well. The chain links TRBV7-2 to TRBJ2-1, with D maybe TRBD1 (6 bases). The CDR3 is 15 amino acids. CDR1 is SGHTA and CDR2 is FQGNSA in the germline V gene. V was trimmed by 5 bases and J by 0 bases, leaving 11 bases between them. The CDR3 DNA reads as TGTGCCAGCAGCCGTCAGGGGAGCTCCTACAATGAGCAGTTCTTC. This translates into CASSRQGSSYNEQFF.

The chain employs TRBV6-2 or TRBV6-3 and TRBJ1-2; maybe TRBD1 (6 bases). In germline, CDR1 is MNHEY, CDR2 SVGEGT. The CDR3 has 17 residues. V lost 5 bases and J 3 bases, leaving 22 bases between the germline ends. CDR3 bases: TGTGCCAGCAGTACCTGGGGGCAGGGAATCGGGGACTATGGCTACACCTTC. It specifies CASSTWGQGIGDYGYTF.

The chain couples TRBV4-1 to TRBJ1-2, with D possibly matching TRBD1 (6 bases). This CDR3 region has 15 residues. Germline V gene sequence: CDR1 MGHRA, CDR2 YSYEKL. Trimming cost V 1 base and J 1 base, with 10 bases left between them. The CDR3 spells CASSQGGHVNYGYTF. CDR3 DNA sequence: TGCGCCAGCAGCCAAGGGGGACACGTTAACTATGGCTACACCTTC.